This entry is about one T cell receptor beta chain. No antigen is known for it. The data stem from a study of cytomegalovirus exposure and HLA in healthy donors. With 60 Vbeta and 13 Jbeta primers, the PCR was carried out. Sequenced by immunoSEQ multiplex PCR; TCRdb stores in-frame clones only, minus some. The sample carries approximately 150,000 clones, roughly 80% recorded once. The study's findings and limits: A later analysis linked a missense variant in DCLRE1C to the trimming of TCR beta V and J genes. Segments of the TCR beta V type were, in most cases, productive about 90% or about 30% of the time in an earlier analysis. An apparent linkage of common viral pathogens to several of the most significant clusters emerged in a later analysis.

Input material: PBMCs. This TCR derives from a woman aged 35 to 49 in good health and CMV-seropositive.

The DNA of the CDR3 is TGTGCAAGTCGCTTAGTGAGGGACATAGCGGGGGACCCTAGCTCCTACGAGCAGTACTTC. Its protein is CASRLVRDIAGDPSSYEQYF. The chain combines TRBV12-2 with TRBJ2-7; TRBD2 was called by the table and not checked on the DNA. TRBV12-2 is a known pseudogene. This CDR3 comprises 20 residues.